The T cell receptor (beta chain) described here comes from a study of neurological immune-mediated disorders (dated by TCRdb to about 2019). A note on the overall study: Among the approximately 35 multiple sclerosis patients, relapsing-remitting MS was present in approximately 31 and secondary progressive MS was present in 3. The roughly 110 TCR-beta libraries included longitudinal samples, technical triplicates and paired sorted CD4+ and CD8+ T-cell subsets alongside PBMC samples. The cohort included about 70 subjects: approximately 15 with HAM/TSP, approximately 34 with multiple sclerosis, and around 20 healthy controls. Peripheral blood TCR-beta repertoires from patients with HTLV-I-associated myelopathy (HAM/TSP), patients with multiple sclerosis, and healthy controls were compared in the study using UMI-based sequencing.

General study outcomes and caveats: In phylogenetic analysis, the repertoires of 18 of 34 MS patients grouped into a cluster of related CDR3 sequences, which suggests a possible signature at the repertoire level. The MS cluster was not associated with any clinical or MRI features, and the authors stated that larger cohorts are needed. TCR clonal expansion was highest in HAM/TSP patients and lowest in MS patients, with MS patients falling below even healthy controls. No identical CDR3 amino acid sequences were shared among expanded clones across subjects, suggesting private TCR-beta repertoires in all groups.

Libraries from unsorted PBMCs were made from 2 million PBMCs kept in RNAlater at -80 degrees C until RNA extraction. The multiple sclerosis patients were enrolled in a US clinical protocol that used magnetic resonance imaging to evaluate disease progression. PBMCs were separated from peripheral blood using Ficoll-Hypaque density gradient centrifugation and then cryopreserved in liquid nitrogen. From cysteine to phenylalanine, the CDR3 is 15 amino acids long. The retained sequence is limited to the CDR3, 45 bases, with the frame set at the first base. Cut back by 3 bases and 1 base, the V and J ends lie 9 bases apart. From the germline V gene (reference sequence), CDR1 is MNHEY and CDR2 is SMNVEV. To synthesize cDNA, template-switch 5'RACE was performed with a primer carrying a 10-nucleotide random unique molecular identifier so that each TCR transcript was tagged. Every sequencing run covered 15-18 subjects and yielded more than 200 million TCR-beta sequences. Total RNA was extracted with the RNeasy kit. Using the KAPA Real-time Library Amplification kit, TCR-beta VDJ regions were amplified with primers for the TCR constant region and the 5'RACE anchor. Sample indexes and Illumina adaptors were added in a first PCR, after which library yield was increased in a second PCR. After Ampure bead purification, the roughly 650 bp TCR product was size-selected on a 2% E-gel SizeSelection system. Before pooling, libraries had their quality checked on a Bioanalyzer, their concentration measured with Qubit, and their quantity determined with the Kapa Library Quantification kit. An Illumina HiSeq 2500 sequenced the libraries paired-end 2 x 150 bp. To increase sequence diversity, roughly 24-30% phiX was spiked into each library pool. Per the source publication's procedure: Quality-filtered reads were processed with the UMI-based MiGEC pipeline, which removed over 80% of raw TCR sequences during error correction. VDJ genes were aligned to IMGT germline references, and each clonotype was defined by a unique CDR3 amino acid sequence together with V-J genes. Clonal expansion, Shannon diversity and CDR3 relatedness were evaluated with VDJtools (CalcPairwiseDistances, ClusterSamples), while phylogenetic trees were built in CLCbio workbench. Using coefficient-of-variation modelling across technical triplicates, the study counted a clone as expanded if it had at least 8 unique UMIs. Starting from the raw public reads, TCRdb applied fastp trimming at Q25, assembled clones with MiXCR and retained in-frame beta chains. Under each unique CDR3 protein, matching rows form one entry showing the most common genes and DNA. These V and J calls originate from TCRdb's pipeline instead of the authors' own analysis. The sample table records 45,000 to 60,000 distinct CDR3 sequences; 3% to 4.5% of these occur just once. The top ten clones comprise approximately 1.6% of the sample.

Of note for this clonotype: Its antigen is unknown. No per-base quality is available; no much larger clone lies one base away.

Sequencing was done on a sample of PBMCs. The TCR was taken from a man younger than 40 with multiple sclerosis. This sequence uses TRBV27 and TRBJ1-4; no confident D gene assignment can be made. The nucleotide sequence reads TGTGCCAGCAGTTTTTTGGGTGGAACTAATGAAAAACTGTTTTTT. Translated, this is CASSFLGGTNEKLFF.